The clone carrying this T cell receptor (beta chain) was picked up a small number of times. What it binds is unknown. Indicated treatment: randomized to nivolumab then ipilimumab (arm A) or the reverse (arm B). No patient had prior DNA-damaging chemotherapy. This sample was included in a study of sequential checkpoint blockade in melanoma. Overall study: Maintenance nivolumab came after either treatment sequence. More than 20 patients had tumor biopsies before treatment and at week 13.

The protocol was immunoSEQ multiplex PCR, while the TCRdb copy is restricted to in-frame clones and leaves out a portion. The table lists 4,000 to 5,000 clones, 24% of them singletons. Per the germline V gene, CDR1 is MNHGY and CDR2 is SAAAGT. This CDR3 is 14 amino acids long. Between the trimmed V and J ends, which lost 6 bases and 4 bases, there was a span of 12 bases. General study results and limits: Mutational load did not correlate with tumor T-cell fraction or clonality.

The rearrangement uses TRBV6-8 and TRBJ1-4, with D maybe TRBD1 (5 bases). Here the sequenced sample was tumor tissue (inferred from file names), taken from a patient given nivolumab and ipilimumab in sequence. This sequence was found in a human donor with melanoma. The CDR3 DNA reads TGTGCCAGCAGAGCAGGGACCTATAATGAAAAACTGTTTTTT. It is translated as CASRAGTYNEKLFF.